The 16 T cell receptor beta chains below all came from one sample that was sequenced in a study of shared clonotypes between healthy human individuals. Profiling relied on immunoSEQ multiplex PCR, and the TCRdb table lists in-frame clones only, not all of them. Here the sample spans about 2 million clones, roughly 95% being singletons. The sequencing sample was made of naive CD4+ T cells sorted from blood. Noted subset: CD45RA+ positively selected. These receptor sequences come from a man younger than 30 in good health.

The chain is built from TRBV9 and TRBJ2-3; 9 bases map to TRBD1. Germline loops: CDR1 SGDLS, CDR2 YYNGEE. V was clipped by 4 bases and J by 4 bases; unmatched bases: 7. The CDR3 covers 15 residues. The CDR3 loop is CASSWGQGASDTQYF. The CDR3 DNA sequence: TGTGCCAGCAGCTGGGGACAGGGAGCGTCAGATACGCAGTATTTT.

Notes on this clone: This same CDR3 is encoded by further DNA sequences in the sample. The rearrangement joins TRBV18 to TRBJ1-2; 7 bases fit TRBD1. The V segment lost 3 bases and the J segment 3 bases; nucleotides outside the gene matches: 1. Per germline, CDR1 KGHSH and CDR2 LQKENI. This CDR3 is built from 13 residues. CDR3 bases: TGTGCCAGCTCACCCGGGACAGACTATGGCTACACCTTC. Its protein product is CASSPGTDYGYTF.

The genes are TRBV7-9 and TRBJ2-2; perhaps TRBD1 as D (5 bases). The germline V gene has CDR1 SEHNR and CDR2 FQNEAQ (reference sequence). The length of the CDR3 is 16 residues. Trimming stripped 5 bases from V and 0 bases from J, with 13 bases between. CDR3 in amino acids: CASSRQTPTNTGELFF. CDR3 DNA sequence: TGTGCCAGCAGCCGACAGACACCCACGAACACCGGGGAGCTGTTTTTT.

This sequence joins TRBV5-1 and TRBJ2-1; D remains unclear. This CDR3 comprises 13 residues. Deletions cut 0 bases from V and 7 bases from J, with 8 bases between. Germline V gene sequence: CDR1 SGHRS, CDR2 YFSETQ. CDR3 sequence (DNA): TGCGCCAGCAGCTTGGACCAGATAAATGAGCAGTTCTTC. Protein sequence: CASSLDQINEQFF. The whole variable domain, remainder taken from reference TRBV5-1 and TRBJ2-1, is KAGVTQTPRYLIKTRGQQVTLSCSPISGHRSVSWYQQTPGQGLQFLFEYFSETQRNKGNFPGRFSGRQFSNSRSEMNVSTLELGDSALYLCASSLDQINEQFFGPGTRLTVL.

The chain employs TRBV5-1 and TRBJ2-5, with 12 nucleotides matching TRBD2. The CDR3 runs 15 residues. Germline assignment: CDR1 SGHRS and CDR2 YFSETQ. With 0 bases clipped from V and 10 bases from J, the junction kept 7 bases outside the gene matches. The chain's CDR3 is CASSLDSSGGAIQYF. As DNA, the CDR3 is TGCGCCAGCAGCTTGGATTCTAGCGGGGGGGCAATCCAGTACTTC.

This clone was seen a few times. For the CDR3, the DNA is TGTGCCAGTTCCACAGGGATGGTTGTGAACACTGAAGCTTTCTTT. Translating gives CASSTGMVVNTEAFF. This chain joins TRBV19 and TRBJ1-1; D is perhaps TRBD1 (6 bases). Trimming cost V 8 bases and J 0 bases, with 16 bases left between them. Germline assignment: CDR1 LNHDA and CDR2 SQIVND (reference sequence). The CDR3 is 15 amino acids.

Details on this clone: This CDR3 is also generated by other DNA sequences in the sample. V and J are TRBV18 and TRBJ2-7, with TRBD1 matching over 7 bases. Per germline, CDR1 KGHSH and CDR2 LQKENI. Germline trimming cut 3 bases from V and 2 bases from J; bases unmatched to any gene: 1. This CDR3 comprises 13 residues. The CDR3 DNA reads TGTGCCAGCTCACCTGGGACAGCCTACGAGCAGTACTTC. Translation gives CASSPGTAYEQYF.

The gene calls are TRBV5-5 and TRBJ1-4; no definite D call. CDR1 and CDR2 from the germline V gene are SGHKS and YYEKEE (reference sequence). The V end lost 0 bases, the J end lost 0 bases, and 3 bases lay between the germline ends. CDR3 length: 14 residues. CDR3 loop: CASSLATTNEKLFF. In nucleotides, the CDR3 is TGTGCCAGCAGCTTGGCTACAACTAATGAAAAACTGTTTTTT.

In DNA form, the CDR3 reads TGTGCCAGCAGCCCCGACCGTAGCAATCAGCCCCAGCATTTT. This codes for CASSPDRSNQPQHF. V gene TRBV7-9 combines with J gene TRBJ1-5, with D unresolved. The CDR3 loop spans 14 amino acids. V lost 5 bases, J lost 0 bases, and 8 bases lay in between. Germline V CDR1 and CDR2: SEHNR, FQNEAQ (reference sequence). The full variable domain, rest sourced from reference TRBV7-9 and TRBJ1-5, is DTGVSQNPRHKITKRGQNVTFRCDPISEHNRLYWYRQTLGQGPEFLTYFQNEAQLEKSRLLSDRFSAERPKGSFSTLEIQRTEQGDSAMYLCASSPDRSNQPQHFGDGTRLSIL.

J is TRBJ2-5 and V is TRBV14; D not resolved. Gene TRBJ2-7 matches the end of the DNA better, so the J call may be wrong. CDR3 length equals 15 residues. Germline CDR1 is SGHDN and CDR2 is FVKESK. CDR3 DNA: TGTGCCAGCAGCCAAGGGATTCCCGGTCCCTACGAGCAGTACTTC. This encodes CASSQGIPGPYEQYF.

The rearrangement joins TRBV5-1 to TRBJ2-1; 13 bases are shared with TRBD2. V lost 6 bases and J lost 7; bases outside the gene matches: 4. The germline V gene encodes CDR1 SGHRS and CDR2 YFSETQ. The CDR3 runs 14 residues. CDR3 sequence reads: CASTPGLAGNEQFF. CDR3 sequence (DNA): TGCGCCAGCACCCCGGGACTAGCGGGGAATGAGCAGTTCTTC.

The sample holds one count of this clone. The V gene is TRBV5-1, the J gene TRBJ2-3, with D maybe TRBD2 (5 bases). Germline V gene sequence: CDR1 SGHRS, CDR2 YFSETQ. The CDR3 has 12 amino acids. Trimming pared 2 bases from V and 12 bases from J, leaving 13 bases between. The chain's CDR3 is CASSFDLAGQYF. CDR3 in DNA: TGCGCCAGCAGCTTTGATCTAGCAGGCCAGTATTTT.

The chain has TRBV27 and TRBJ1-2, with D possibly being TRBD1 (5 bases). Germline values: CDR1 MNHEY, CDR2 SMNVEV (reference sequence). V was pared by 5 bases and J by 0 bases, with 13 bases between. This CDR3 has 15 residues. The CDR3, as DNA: TGTGCCAGCAGTAGCCCAGCGGGGCCTAACTATGGCTACACCTTC. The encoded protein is CASSSPAGPNYGYTF.

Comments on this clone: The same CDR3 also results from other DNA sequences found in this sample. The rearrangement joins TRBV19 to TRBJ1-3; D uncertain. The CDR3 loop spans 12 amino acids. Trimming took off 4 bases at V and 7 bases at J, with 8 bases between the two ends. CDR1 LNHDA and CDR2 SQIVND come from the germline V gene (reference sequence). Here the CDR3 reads CASSTPGNTIYF. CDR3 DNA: TGTGCCAGTAGTACCCCGGGGAACACCATATATTTT.

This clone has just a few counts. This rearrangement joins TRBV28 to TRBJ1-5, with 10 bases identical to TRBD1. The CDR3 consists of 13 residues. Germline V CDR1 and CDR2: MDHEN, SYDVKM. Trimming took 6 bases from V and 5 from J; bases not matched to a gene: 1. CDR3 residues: CASRGQGYQPQHF. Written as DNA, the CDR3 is TGTGCCAGCAGGGGACAGGGGTATCAGCCCCAGCATTTT.

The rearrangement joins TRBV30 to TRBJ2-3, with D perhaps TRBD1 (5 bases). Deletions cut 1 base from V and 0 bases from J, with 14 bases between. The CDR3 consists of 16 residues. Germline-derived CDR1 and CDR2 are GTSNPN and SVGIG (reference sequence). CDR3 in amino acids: CAWSALLRESTDTQYF. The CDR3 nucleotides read TGTGCCTGGAGTGCCCTCCTCAGGGAAAGCACAGATACGCAGTATTTT.